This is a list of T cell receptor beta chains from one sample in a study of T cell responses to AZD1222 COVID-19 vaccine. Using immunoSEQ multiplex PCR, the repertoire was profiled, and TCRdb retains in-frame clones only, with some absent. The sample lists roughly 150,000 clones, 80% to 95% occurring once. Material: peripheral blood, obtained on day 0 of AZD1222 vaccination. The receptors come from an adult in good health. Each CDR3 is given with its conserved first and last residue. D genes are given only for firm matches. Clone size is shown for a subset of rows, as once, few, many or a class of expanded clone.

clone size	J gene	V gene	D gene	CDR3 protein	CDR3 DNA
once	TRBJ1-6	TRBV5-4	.	CASSLSGSPLHF	TGTGCCAGCAGCTTGAGCGGCTCACCCCTCCACTTT
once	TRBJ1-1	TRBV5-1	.	CASSLASSNTEAFF	TGCGCCAGCAGCTTGGCCAGCTCTAACACTGAAGCTTTCTTT
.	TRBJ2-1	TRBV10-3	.	CAISESAVRGEQFF	TGTGCCATCAGTGAGTCGGCAGTCCGGGGTGAGCAGTTCTTC
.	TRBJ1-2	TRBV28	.	CASTLGVGDAYGYTF	TGTGCCAGCACCCTTGGTGTGGGGGACGCTTATGGCTACACCTTC
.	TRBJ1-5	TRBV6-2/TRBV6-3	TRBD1	CASSYPGTGIYSNQPQHF	TGTGCCAGCAGTTACCCCGGGACAGGGATCTATAGCAATCAGCCCCAGCATTTT
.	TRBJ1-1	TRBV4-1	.	CASSQDGDTEAFF	TGCGCCAGCAGCCAAGATGGTGACACTGAAGCTTTCTTT
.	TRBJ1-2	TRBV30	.	CAWREGGGYGYTF	TGTGCCTGGAGAGAAGGGGGTGGATATGGCTACACCTTC
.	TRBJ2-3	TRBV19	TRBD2	CASSPEREGGDTQYF	TGTGCCAGTAGTCCGGAGCGGGAGGGCGGGGATACGCAGTATTTT
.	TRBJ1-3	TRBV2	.	CASGGLSSGNTIYF	TGTGCCAGCGGGGGACTTAGCTCTGGAAACACCATATATTTT
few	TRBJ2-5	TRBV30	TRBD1	CAWSGGSAGTGDETQYF	TGTGCCTGGTCTGGGGGGAGTGCCGGGACAGGGGACGAGACCCAGTACTTC
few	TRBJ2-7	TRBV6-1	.	CASSDYEQYF	TGTGCCAGCAGTGACTACGAGCAGTACTTC
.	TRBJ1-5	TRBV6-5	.	CASSNQGTNQPQHF	TGTGCCAGCAGTAACCAGGGTACGAATCAGCCCCAGCATTTT
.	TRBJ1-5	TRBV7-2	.	CASSSPTGNQPQHF	TGTGCCAGCAGTTCCCCGACAGGAAATCAGCCCCAGCATTTT
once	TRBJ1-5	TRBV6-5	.	CASWSGTHQPQHF	TGTGCCAGCTGGTCGGGGACTCATCAGCCCCAGCATTTT
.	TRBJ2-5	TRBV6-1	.	CASSEWGAQETQYF	TGTGCCAGCAGTGAATGGGGGGCACAGGAGACCCAGTACTTC
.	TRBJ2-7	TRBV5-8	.	CASSLATGHRDYEQYF	TGTGCCAGCAGCTTGGCAACGGGACACCGGGACTACGAGCAGTACTTC
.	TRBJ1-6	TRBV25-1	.	CASSERLGSNSPLHF	TGTGCCAGCAGTGAACGGTTGGGCAGTAATTCACCCCTCCACTTT
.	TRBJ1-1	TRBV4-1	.	CASSQEGAGSSEAFF	TGCGCCAGCAGCCAAGAAGGAGCAGGGAGCTCTGAAGCTTTCTTT
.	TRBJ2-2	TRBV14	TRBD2	CASSPPRGRGYTGELFF	TGTGCCAGCAGCCCTCCCCGCGGGAGAGGGTACACCGGGGAGCTGTTTTTT
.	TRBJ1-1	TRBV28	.	CASRTEYEAFF	TGTGCCAGCAGGACGGAGTACGAAGCTTTCTTT
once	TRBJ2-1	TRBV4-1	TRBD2	CASSQGLASYNEQFF	TGCGCCAGCAGCCAAGGACTAGCGAGCTACAATGAGCAGTTCTTC
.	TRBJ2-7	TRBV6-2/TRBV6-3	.	CASSYSFKDSEQYF	TGTGCCAGCAGTTACTCGTTCAAGGACAGCGAGCAGTACTTC
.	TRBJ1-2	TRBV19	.	CASKHPGEGRYGYTF	TGTGCCAGTAAACATCCAGGGGAAGGGCGTTATGGCTACACCTTC
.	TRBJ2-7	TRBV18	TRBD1	CASSPQDREQYF	TGTGCCAGCTCACCACAGGACAGGGAGCAGTACTTC
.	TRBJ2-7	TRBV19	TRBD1	CASSTGQIYEQYF	TGTGCCAGCTCAACGGGACAGATTTACGAGCAGTACTTC
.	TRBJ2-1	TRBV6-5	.	CASSYEGSPFF	TGTGCCAGCAGTTACGAGGGCTCGCCGTTCTTC
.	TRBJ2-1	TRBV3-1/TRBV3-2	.	CASSRGTTAYNEQFF	TGTGCCAGCAGCCGCGGGACAACGGCCTACAATGAGCAGTTCTTC
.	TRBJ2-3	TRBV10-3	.	CAISGRGGDTQYF	TGTGCCATCAGTGGGCGCGGCGGAGATACGCAGTATTTT
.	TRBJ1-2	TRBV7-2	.	CASSAQQGVGGYTF	TGTGCCAGCAGCGCCCAACAGGGAGTCGGTGGCTACACCTTC
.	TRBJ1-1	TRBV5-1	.	CASSLAAMTGSEAFF	TGCGCCAGCAGCTTGGCGGCGATGACAGGTTCTGAAGCTTTCTTT
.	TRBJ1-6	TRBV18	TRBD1	CASSPGQGISPLHF	TGTGCCAGCTCACCGGGACAGGGAATCTCACCCCTCCACTTT
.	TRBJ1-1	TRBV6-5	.	CASRRQLENTEAFF	TGTGCCAGCAGAAGACAACTGGAGAACACTGAAGCTTTCTTT
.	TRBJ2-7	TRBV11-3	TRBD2	CASSRGGTSLYEQYF	TGTGCCAGCAGCCGCGGCGGGACTAGCCTCTACGAGCAGTACTTC
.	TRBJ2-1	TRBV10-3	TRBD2	CAISGSGNRGITYNEQFF	TGTGCCATCAGTGGTAGCGGGAATCGTGGGATTACCTACAATGAGCAGTTCTTC
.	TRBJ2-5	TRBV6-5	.	CASSYSSGLPESYF	TGTGCCAGCAGTTACTCATCGGGCTTACCAGAGTCGTACTTC
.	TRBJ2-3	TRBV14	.	CASSPFGQLSTDTQYF	TGTGCCAGCAGCCCGTTTGGACAGCTTAGCACAGATACGCAGTATTTT
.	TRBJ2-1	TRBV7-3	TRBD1	CASSLADRGRLAGDYNEQFF	TGTGCCAGCAGCCTAGCGGACAGGGGGCGACTAGCAGGTGACTACAATGAGCAGTTCTTC
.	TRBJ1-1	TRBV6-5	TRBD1	CASSRQGAVNTEAFF	TGTGCCAGCAGTCGACAGGGGGCCGTGAACACTGAAGCTTTCTTT
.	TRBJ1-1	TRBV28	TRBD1	CASSPWTGGTEAFF	TGTGCCAGCAGTCCCTGGACAGGGGGCACTGAAGCTTTCTTT
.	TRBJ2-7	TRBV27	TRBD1	CASSRDRDRVYEQYF	TGTGCCAGCAGTCGGGACCGGGACAGGGTCTACGAGCAGTACTTC